The 6 T cell receptor beta chains presented below share a single source sample, sequenced in a study of CD8+ T cells in alopecia areata. Described treatment: oral pan-JAK inhibitor, 5-10 mg twice daily. Sequencing templates came from extracted RNA that was reverse transcribed into cDNA. Sequencing used immunoSEQ multiplex PCR; TCRdb keeps in-frame clones, though not all of them. The data contain 200,000 to 250,000 clones, roughly 56% of them singletons. Sequencing used CD4+ T cells sorted from blood, obtained at week 4, from a patient treated with tofacitinib. These TCRs come from a human donor with alopecia areata.

The chain joins TRBV6-6 to TRBJ1-5, with a possible D match to TRBD1 (5 bases). This CDR3 contains 14 residues. Trimming pared 3 bases from V and 3 bases from J, leaving 9 bases between. Germline assignment: CDR1 MNHNY and CDR2 SVGAGI (reference sequence). The CDR3 DNA is TGTGCCAGCAGTTATAAGGGACTCAATCAGCCCCAGCATTTT. Its translation is CASSYKGLNQPQHF.

The V call is TRBV7-2, the J call TRBJ2-7; 8 bases line up with TRBD1. The CDR3 has 14 amino acids. J lost 7 bases, V lost 2 bases, and 7 bases had no gene match. Germline CDR1 is SGHTA and CDR2 is FQGNSA. The CDR3 sequence: CASSLQGAFVEQYF. CDR3 DNA sequence: TGTGCCAGCAGCTTACAGGGGGCGTTTGTTGAGCAGTACTTC. Variable domain in full (rest from reference TRBV7-2 and TRBJ2-7): GAGVSQSPSNKVTEKGKDVELRCDPISGHTALYWYRQSLGQGLEFLIYFQGNSAPDKSGLPSDRFSAERTGGSVSTLTIQRTQQEDSAVYLCASSLQGAFVEQYFGPGTRLTVT.

In this sample, this clone turned up a few times. The CDR3 here is CASSQFRDRDGDTQYF. DNA for the CDR3: TGTGCCAGCTCACAATTCCGGGACAGGGATGGTGATACGCAGTATTTT. The genes are TRBV18 and TRBJ2-3, with 9 bases aligning to TRBD1. The CDR3 loop spans 16 amino acids. Germline V gene data show CDR1 as KGHSH and CDR2 as LQKENI. The ends lost 4 bases at V and 6 bases at J; junction bases unmatched: 11.

This chain uses TRBV30 with TRBJ2-1; D ambiguous. Germline CDR1 GTSNPN, CDR2 SVGIG (reference sequence). V gave up 6 bases and J gave up 4 bases, with 10 bases separating them. CDR3 length: 12 residues. The CDR3: CACSALYNEQFF. DNA of the CDR3: TGTGCCTGCTCGGCACTTTACAATGAGCAGTTCTTC.

The genes are TRBV5-1 and TRBJ2-2, with D perhaps matching TRBD2 (6 bases). V lost 4 bases to trimming and J lost 2 bases, with 12 bases between them. CDR1 is SGHRS and CDR2 is YFSETQ in the germline V gene. This CDR3 has 15 amino acids. The DNA for the CDR3 is TGCGCCAGCAGCGGGAGGAGCGAAAACACCGGGGAGCTGTTTTTT. This translates into CASSGRSENTGELFF.

This clone appeared a single time. The V gene is TRBV29-1, the J gene TRBJ2-7; D unresolved. CDR1 and CDR2 (germline): SQVTM, ANQGSEA. Between the trimmed V and J ends, which lost 5 bases and 2 bases, there was a span of 10 bases. The CDR3 consists of 12 residues. For the CDR3, the DNA is TGCAGCGTTACATATGGCCCCTACGAGCAGTACTTC. Protein product: CSVTYGPYEQYF.